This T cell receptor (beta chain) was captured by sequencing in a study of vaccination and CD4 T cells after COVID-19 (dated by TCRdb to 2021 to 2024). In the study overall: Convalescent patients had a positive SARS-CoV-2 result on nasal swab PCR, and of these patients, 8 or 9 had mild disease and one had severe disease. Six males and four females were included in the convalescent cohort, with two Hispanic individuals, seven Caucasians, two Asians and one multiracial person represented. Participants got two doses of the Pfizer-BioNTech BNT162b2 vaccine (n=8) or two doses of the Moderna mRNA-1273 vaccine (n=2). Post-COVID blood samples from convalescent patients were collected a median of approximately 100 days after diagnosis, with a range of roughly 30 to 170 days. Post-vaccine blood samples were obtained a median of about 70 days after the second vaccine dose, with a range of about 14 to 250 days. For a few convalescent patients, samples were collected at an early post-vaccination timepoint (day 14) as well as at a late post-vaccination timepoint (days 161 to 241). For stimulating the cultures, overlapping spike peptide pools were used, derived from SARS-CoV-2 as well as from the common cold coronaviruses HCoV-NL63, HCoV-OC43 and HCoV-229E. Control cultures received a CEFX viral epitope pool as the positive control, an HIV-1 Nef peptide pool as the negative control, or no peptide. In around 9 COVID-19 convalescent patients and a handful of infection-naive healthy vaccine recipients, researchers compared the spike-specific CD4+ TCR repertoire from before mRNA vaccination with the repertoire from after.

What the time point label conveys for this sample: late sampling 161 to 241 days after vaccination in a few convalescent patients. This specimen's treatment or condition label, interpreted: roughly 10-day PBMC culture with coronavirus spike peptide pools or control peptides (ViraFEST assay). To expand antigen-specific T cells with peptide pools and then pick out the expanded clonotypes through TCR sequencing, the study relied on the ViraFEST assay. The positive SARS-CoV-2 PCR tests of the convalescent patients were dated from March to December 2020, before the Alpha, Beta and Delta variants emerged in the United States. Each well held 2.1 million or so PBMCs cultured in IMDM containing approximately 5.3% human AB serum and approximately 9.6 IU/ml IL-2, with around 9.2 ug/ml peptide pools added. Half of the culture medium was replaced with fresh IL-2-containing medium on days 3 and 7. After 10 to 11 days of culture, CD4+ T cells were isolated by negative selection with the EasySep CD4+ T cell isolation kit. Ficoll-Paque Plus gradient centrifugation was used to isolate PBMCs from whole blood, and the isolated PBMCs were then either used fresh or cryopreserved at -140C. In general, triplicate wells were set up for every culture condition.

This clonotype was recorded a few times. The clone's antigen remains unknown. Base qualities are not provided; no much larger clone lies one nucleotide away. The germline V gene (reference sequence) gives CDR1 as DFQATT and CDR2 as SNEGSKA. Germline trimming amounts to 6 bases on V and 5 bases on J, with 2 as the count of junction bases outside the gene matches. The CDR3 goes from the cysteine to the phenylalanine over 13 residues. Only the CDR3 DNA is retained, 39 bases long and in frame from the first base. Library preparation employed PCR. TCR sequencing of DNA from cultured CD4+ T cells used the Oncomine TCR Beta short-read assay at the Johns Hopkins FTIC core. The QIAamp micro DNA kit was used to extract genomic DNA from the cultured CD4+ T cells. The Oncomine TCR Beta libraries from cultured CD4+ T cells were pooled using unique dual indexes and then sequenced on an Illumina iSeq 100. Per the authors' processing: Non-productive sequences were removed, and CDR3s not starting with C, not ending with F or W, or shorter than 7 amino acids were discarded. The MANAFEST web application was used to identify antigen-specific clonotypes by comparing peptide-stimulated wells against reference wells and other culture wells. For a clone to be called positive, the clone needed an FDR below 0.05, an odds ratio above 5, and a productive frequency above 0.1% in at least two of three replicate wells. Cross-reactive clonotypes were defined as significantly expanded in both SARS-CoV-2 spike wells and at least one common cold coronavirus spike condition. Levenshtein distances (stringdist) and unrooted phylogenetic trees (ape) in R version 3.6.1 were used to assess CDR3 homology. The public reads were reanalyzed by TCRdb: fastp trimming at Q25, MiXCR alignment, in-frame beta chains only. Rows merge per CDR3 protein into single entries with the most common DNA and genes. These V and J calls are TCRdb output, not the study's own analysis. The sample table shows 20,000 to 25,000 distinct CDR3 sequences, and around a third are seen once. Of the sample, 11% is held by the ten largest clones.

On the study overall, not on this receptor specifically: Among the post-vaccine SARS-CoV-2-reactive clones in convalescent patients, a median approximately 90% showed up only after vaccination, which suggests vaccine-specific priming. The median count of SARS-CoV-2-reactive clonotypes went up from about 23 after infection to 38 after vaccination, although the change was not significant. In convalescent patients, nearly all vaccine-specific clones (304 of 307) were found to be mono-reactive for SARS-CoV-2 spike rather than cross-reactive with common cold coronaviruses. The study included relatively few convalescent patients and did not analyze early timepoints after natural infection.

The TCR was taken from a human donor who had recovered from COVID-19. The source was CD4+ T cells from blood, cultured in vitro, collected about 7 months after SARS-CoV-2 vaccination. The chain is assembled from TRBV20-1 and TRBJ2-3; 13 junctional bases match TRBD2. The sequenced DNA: TGCAGTGCGGGGACTAGCGGGAAAGATACGCAGTATTTT. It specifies CSAGTSGKDTQYF.